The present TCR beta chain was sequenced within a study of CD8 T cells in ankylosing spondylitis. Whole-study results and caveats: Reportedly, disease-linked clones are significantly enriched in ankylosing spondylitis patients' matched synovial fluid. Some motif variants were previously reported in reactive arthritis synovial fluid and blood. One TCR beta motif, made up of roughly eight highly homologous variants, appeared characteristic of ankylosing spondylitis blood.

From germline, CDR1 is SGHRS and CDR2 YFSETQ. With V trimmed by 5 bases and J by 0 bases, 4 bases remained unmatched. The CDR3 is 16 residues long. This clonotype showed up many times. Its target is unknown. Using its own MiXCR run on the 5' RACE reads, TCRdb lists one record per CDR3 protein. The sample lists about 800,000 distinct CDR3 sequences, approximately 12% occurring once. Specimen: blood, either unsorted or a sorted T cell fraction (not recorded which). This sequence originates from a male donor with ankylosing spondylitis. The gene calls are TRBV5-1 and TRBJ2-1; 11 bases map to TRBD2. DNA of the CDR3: TGCGCCAGCAGGCTAGCGGGGGGACTCTCCTACAATGAGCAGTTCTTC. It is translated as CASRLAGGLSYNEQFF.